These T cell receptor beta chains were read from a single sample in a study of T cell responses to AZD1222 COVID-19 vaccine. TCRdb's table, derived via immunoSEQ multiplex PCR, lists solely in-frame clones and lacks some. Found here are 150,000 to 180,000 clones, 90% of them singletons; the top ten hold under 20%. The sample here was peripheral blood, taken on day 0 of AZD1222 vaccination. Receptor source: an adult in good health. The CDR3 runs from the conserved cysteine through the conserved F or W. D genes are given only for firm matches. A row's size may be missing; if present it is once, few, many or a size class.

V	size	D	J	CDR3	DNA
TRBV5-1	NA	NA	TRBJ1-1	CASGENTEAFF	TGCGCCAGCGGGGAGAACACTGAAGCTTTCTTT
TRBV5-4	NA	NA	TRBJ2-7	CASSLAGSYEQYF	TGTGCCAGCAGCTTGGCGGGCTCCTACGAGCAGTACTTC
TRBV7-2	NA	NA	TRBJ1-1	CASSPTGFTEAFF	TGTGCCAGCAGCCCTACAGGGTTCACTGAAGCTTTCTTT
TRBV19	NA	NA	TRBJ2-1	CASNPWGGEQFF	TGTGCCAGTAATCCCTGGGGCGGCGAGCAGTTCTTC
TRBV7-2	NA	NA	TRBJ1-5	CASSAANQPQHF	TGTGCCAGCAGCGCAGCCAATCAGCCCCAGCATTTT
TRBV5-1	few	NA	TRBJ1-2	CASSLAVNYGYTF	TGCGCCAGCAGCTTAGCAGTGAACTATGGCTACACCTTC
TRBV2	NA	TRBD2	TRBJ2-2	CASSGGLWAGELFF	TGTGCCAGCTCGGGGGGGCTTTGGGCCGGGGAGCTGTTTTTT
TRBV5-1	NA	NA	TRBJ2-5	CASSPSGVSLSETQYF	TGCGCCAGCAGCCCCTCTGGGGTTTCACTCTCCGAGACCCAGTACTTC
TRBV9	NA	NA	TRBJ1-4	CASSVGGLSNEKLFF	TGTGCCAGCAGCGTAGGGGGGCTCTCTAATGAAAAACTGTTTTTT
TRBV14	NA	NA	TRBJ1-2	CASSQARVSGYTF	TGTGCCAGCAGCCAAGCCCGGGTGAGCGGCTACACCTTC
TRBV5-1	few	TRBD2	TRBJ2-5	CASRREGEETQYF	TGCGCCAGCAGACGGGAGGGCGAAGAGACCCAGTACTTC
TRBV6-1	once	NA	TRBJ1-1	CASSETPGPTEAFF	TGTGCCAGCAGTGAAACCCCAGGGCCCACTGAAGCTTTCTTT
TRBV6-2/TRBV6-3	NA	NA	TRBJ2-7	CASSYSDNSYEQYF	TGTGCCAGCAGTTACTCGGACAACTCCTACGAGCAGTACTTC
TRBV2	NA	TRBD1	TRBJ2-2	CASRGQINTGELFF	TGTGCCAGCAGGGGACAGATAAACACCGGGGAGCTGTTTTTT
TRBV7-3	NA	NA	TRBJ1-1	CASSLGALNTEAFF	TGTGCCAGCAGCTTGGGGGCTTTGAACACTGAAGCTTTCTTT
TRBV20-1	NA	NA	TRBJ2-1	CSAHWTREQFF	TGCAGTGCTCATTGGACTCGAGAGCAGTTCTTC
TRBV28	NA	TRBD1	TRBJ1-2	CASSLQGNYGYTF	TGTGCCAGCAGCTTACAGGGGAACTATGGCTACACCTTC
TRBV28	NA	NA	TRBJ1-1	CASSWMNTEAFF	TGTGCCAGCAGTTGGATGAACACTGAAGCTTTCTTT
TRBV4-1	NA	TRBD1	TRBJ1-1	CASSQTDRWVEAFF	TGCGCCAGCAGCCAAACGGACAGGTGGGTAGAAGCTTTCTTT
TRBV5-1	NA	TRBD2	TRBJ2-5	CASSPIPLAGQETQYF	TGCGCCAGCAGCCCGATTCCACTAGCGGGGCAAGAGACCCAGTACTTC
TRBV28	NA	NA	TRBJ1-1	CASAAPGVNTEAFF	TGTGCCAGCGCTGCCCCAGGGGTGAACACTGAAGCTTTCTTT
TRBV13	NA	NA	TRBJ2-1	CASSGQNYNEQFF	TGTGCCAGCAGCGGACAGAACTACAATGAGCAGTTCTTC
TRBV18	NA	TRBD1	TRBJ1-2	CASSPNLQQGHGYGYTF	TGTGCCAGCTCACCTAACTTACAACAGGGGCATGGCTATGGCTACACCTTC
TRBV11-2	NA	NA	TRBJ1-1	CASSTTGNTEAFF	TGTGCCAGCAGCACGACAGGGAACACTGAAGCTTTCTTT
TRBV7-2	NA	NA	TRBJ2-7	CASSFPGGQGSYEQYF	TGTGCCAGCAGCTTTCCCGGCGGGCAGGGGTCCTACGAGCAGTACTTC
TRBV19	NA	NA	TRBJ1-6	CASSPGVYSPLHF	TGTGCCAGTAGTCCAGGGGTATATTCACCCCTCCACTTT
TRBV25-1	NA	NA	TRBJ1-4	CASSLTGSWRSRKLFF	TGTGCCAGCAGTTTAACAGGGTCTTGGCGGTCAAGAAAACTGTTTTTT
TRBV5-5	NA	TRBD1	TRBJ1-2	CASSWPGGQGTGGYTF	TGTGCCAGCAGCTGGCCCGGGGGACAGGGGACGGGTGGCTACACCTTC
TRBV6-2/TRBV6-3	NA	TRBD1	TRBJ1-5	CASSRQGLNQPQHF	TGTGCCAGCAGTCGACAGGGCTTAAATCAGCCCCAGCATTTT
TRBV15	NA	NA	TRBJ1-1	CATSSPQSNTEAFF	TGTGCCACCAGCTCACCTCAATCGAACACTGAAGCTTTCTTT
TRBV24-1	NA	NA	TRBJ1-5	CATSDSKYSNQPQHF	TGTGCCACCAGTGATTCTAAGTATAGCAATCAGCCCCAGCATTTT
TRBV4-1	few	NA	TRBJ2-5	CASSPVEGPRETQYF	TGCGCCAGCAGCCCAGTGGAGGGGCCCCGGGAGACCCAGTACTTC
TRBV27	NA	NA	TRBJ1-1	CASDTISPVNTEAFF	TGTGCCAGCGACACGATTTCCCCGGTGAACACTGAAGCTTTCTTT
TRBV7-9	NA	TRBD1	TRBJ1-1	CASSRDRKAFF	TGTGCCAGCAGCCGGGACAGGAAAGCTTTCTTT
TRBV7-3	NA	TRBD1	TRBJ1-2	CASSLTGGYGYTF	TGTGCCAGCAGCTTGACAGGGGGCTATGGCTACACCTTC
TRBV25-1	NA	NA	TRBJ2-2	CASSGPGPTGELFF	TGTGCCAGCAGTGGCCCGGGACCCACCGGGGAGCTGTTTTTT
TRBV19	once	TRBD1	TRBJ2-7	CASSIYHRGLYEQYF	TGTGCCAGTAGTATTTACCACAGGGGGCTATACGAGCAGTACTTC
TRBV18	NA	TRBD1	TRBJ1-5	CASSPRTGGGGQPQHF	TGTGCCAGCTCACCGAGGACAGGGGGCGGAGGTCAGCCCCAGCATTTT
TRBV29-1	NA	NA	TRBJ1-1	CVGQNTEAFF	TGCGTGGGACAGAACACTGAAGCTTTCTTT
TRBV6-1	NA	NA	TRBJ2-7	CASSKSGADYEQYF	TGTGCCAGCAGTAAGTCCGGGGCCGATTACGAGCAGTACTTC
TRBV27	NA	NA	TRBJ1-5	CASRIRDGSNQPQHF	TGTGCCAGCCGCATCCGGGACGGAAGCAATCAGCCCCAGCATTTT
TRBV4-1	NA	NA	TRBJ1-5	CASSQVGPRYSNQPQHF	TGCGCCAGCAGCCAAGTGGGACCGAGGTATAGCAATCAGCCCCAGCATTTT
TRBV5-1	NA	TRBD1	TRBJ1-2	CASSLAAGGYYGYTF	TGCGCCAGCAGCTTGGCGGCAGGGGGCTACTATGGCTACACCTTC
TRBV27	NA	NA	TRBJ1-2	CASSLSHRYGYTF	TGTGCCAGCAGTTTGAGTCACCGCTATGGCTACACCTTC
TRBV5-1	NA	NA	TRBJ2-6	CASTKTGEGSGANVLTF	TGCGCCAGCACCAAGACAGGGGAGGGCTCTGGGGCCAACGTCCTGACTTTC
TRBV7-9	NA	NA	TRBJ1-3	CASSPLRNTIYF	TGTGCCAGCAGCCCCCTAAGAAACACCATATATTTT
TRBV2	NA	NA	TRBJ2-5	CASSESSSSNQETQYF	TGTGCCAGCAGTGAGAGTTCATCCTCTAACCAAGAGACCCAGTACTTC
TRBV20-1	NA	TRBD1	TRBJ2-3	CSASTTQTGDTDTQYF	TGCAGTGCTAGTACTACACAGACAGGGGACACAGATACGCAGTATTTT
TRBV9	once	NA	TRBJ1-5	CASSPAPGENQPQHF	TGTGCCAGCAGCCCCGCCCCGGGGGAGAATCAGCCCCAGCATTTT
TRBV6-5	NA	NA	TRBJ1-4	CASSSNAGTLDF	TGTGCCAGCAGTTCCAACGCCGGGACCCTGGATTTT
TRBV24-1	once	NA	TRBJ2-2	CATSAPGTTTGELFF	TGTGCCACCAGTGCTCCCGGGACAACTACCGGGGAGCTGTTTTTT
TRBV2	NA	NA	TRBJ1-2	CASSEYGQGGGYTF	TGTGCCAGCAGTGAATACGGGCAGGGTGGCGGCTACACCTTC
TRBV5-1	NA	NA	TRBJ1-1	CASSLRQAENTEAFF	TGCGCCAGCAGCCTCAGACAGGCCGAAAACACTGAAGCTTTCTTT
TRBV27	few	TRBD1	TRBJ1-2	CASSQGQGFGYGYTF	TGTGCCAGCAGCCAAGGACAGGGGTTTGGCTATGGCTACACCTTC
TRBV4-3	NA	NA	TRBJ2-2	CASSQDPRTGELFF	TGCGCCAGCAGCCAAGATCCGCGCACCGGGGAGCTGTTTTTT
TRBV5-1	NA	NA	TRBJ1-2	CASSYDSTGYTF	TGCGCCAGCAGCTACGACAGTACGGGCTACACCTTC
TRBV4-3	NA	TRBD2	TRBJ2-3	CASSRLAGGSTDTQYF	TGCGCCAGCAGCCGATTAGCGGGGGGGAGTACAGATACGCAGTATTTT